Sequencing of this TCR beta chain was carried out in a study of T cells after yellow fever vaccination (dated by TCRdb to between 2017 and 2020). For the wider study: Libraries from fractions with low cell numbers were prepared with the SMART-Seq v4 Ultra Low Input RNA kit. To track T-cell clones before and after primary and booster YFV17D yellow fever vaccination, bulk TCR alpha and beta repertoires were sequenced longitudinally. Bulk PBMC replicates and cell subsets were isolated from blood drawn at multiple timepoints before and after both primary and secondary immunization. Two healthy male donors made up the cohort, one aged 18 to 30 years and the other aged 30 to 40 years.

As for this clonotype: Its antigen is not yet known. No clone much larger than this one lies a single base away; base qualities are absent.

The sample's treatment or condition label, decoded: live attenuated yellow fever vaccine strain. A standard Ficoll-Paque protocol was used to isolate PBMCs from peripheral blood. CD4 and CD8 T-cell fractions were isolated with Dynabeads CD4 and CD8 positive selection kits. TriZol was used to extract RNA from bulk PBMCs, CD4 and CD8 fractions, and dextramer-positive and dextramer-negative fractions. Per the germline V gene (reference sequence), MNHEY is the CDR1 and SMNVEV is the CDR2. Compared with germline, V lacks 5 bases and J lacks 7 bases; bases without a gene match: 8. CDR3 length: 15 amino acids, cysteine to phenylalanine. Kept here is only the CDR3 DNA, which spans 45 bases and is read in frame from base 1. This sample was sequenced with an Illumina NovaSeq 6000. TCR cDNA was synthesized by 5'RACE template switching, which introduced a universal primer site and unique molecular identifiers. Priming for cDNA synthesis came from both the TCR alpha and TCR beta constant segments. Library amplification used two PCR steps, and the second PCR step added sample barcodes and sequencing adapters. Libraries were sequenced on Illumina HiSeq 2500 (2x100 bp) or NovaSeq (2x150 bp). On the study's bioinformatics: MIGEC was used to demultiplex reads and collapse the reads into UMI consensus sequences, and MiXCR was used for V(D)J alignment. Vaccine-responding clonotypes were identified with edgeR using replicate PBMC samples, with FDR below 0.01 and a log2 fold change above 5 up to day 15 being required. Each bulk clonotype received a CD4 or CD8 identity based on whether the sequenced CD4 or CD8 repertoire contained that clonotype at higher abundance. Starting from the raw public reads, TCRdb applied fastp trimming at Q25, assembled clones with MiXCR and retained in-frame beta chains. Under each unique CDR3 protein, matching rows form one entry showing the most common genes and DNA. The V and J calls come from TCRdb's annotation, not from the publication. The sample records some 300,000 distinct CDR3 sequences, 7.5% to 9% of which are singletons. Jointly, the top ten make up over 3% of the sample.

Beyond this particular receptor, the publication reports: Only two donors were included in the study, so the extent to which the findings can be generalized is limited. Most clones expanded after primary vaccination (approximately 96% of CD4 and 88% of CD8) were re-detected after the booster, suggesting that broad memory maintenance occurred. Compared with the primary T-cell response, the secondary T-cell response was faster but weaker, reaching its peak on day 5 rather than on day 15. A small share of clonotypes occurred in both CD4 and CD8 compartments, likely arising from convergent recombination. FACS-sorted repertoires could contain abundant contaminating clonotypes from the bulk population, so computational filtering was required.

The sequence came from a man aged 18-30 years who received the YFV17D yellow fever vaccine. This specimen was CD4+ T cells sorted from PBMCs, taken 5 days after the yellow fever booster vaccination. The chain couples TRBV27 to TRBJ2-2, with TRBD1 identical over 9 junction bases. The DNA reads TGTGCCAGCAGTCTCCGACAGGGGGTTCACGGGGAGCTGTTTTTT. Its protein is CASSLRQGVHGELFF.